This T cell receptor beta chain appears in the sequencing data of a study of beta chain features in type 1 diabetes. Broader study findings: When VDJ junctions were examined, type 1 diabetes patients showed fewer insertions and more deletions.

This CDR3 comprises 13 residues. V lost 5 bases and J lost 11; bases outside the gene matches: 7. The germline CDR1 and CDR2 sequences are MNHEY and SVGAGI. Sequenced material consisted of expressed TCRB transcripts (all of the isolated RNA was reverse transcribed). The method was immunoSEQ multiplex PCR; TCRdb's version includes in-frame clones alone and lacks a portion of them. The table has 300,000 to 400,000 clones, less than 9.5% seen once; the top ten hold 0.44%. This clone showed up just a few times. What it binds is not known. The source material was central memory CD4+ T cells from blood. The clonotype originates from a woman younger than 35 in good health. The J gene is TRBJ2-1, the V gene TRBV6-5; TRBD1 aligns across 9 bases. The CDR3 is CASSEVGTGKQFF. The CDR3 region has the DNA TGTGCCAGCAGTGAAGTAGGGACAGGGAAGCAGTTCTTC.